This T cell receptor (beta chain) appears in the sequencing data of a study of blood T cell repertoires in COVID-19. About the study: The study drew acute and convalescent COVID-19 samples from the United States, Italy and Spain. Nucleic acid was either cDNA or gDNA, and it came from T cells, B-cell-depleted T cells, or PBMCs.

Germline-derived CDR1 and CDR2 are SGHRS and YFSETQ. CDR3 length equals 13 residues. Trimming removed 6 bases from V and 2 bases from J, with 12 bases in between. Original processing methods: Amplification with reference gene primers provided the estimates of nucleated cell counts. Repertoires were generated with immunoSEQ multiplex PCR, while TCRdb's copy carries only in-frame clones and drops some. V, J and clone size were drawn from that table, and D and trimming were deduced from the DNA. The sample carries 200,000 to 300,000 clones, more than 75% recorded once. The sample consisted of peripheral blood. This sequence originates from a man aged 35-49 years who had recovered from COVID-19. The V gene is TRBV5-1, the J gene TRBJ2-7; tentatively, D is TRBD1 (5 bases). The DNA of the CDR3 is TGCGCCAGCAACAGGAGTCCAACCTACGAGCAGTACTTC. Protein product: CASNRSPTYEQYF.